One T cell receptor beta chain is described in this entry. What it recognizes is unknown. Clones were sequenced by immunoSEQ multiplex PCR, and TCRdb holds only the in-frame ones, with some missing. Of tens of thousands of clones listed, over 85% are singletons. The sample is drawn from a study of graft-versus-host responses after intestinal transplantation. Findings of the study overall: Peak circulating GvH clone levels tracked with early post-transplant HvG declines. The marrow of recipients harbored GvH clones, and ileum or blood showed some of them first.

In germline, CDR1 is SGHNT, CDR2 YYREEE (reference sequence). The CDR3 contains 15 residues. The V end was cut by 0 bases, the J end by 6 bases, with 13 bases between. The TCR originated in a human patient who received an intestinal transplant, so some T cells may come from the graft donor. This material consisted of bone marrow, taken 734 days after intestinal transplantation. V usage is TRBV5-4 and J usage is TRBJ2-4; TRBD1 might be the D (5 bases). The CDR3 reads CASSLEGRATNIQYF. CDR3 in DNA: TGTGCCAGCAGCTTGGAGGGCAGGGCGACAAACATTCAGTACTTC.